The T cell receptor beta chain described here comes from a study of PD-L1 blockade in urothelial cancer. Looking at the study overall: Analyses were performed on blood at 3 weeks after treatment start (the second dose) and at 6 weeks.

This table comes from immunoSEQ multiplex PCR, and its TCRdb copy is limited to in-frame clones, with some not included. Here the sample spans around 63,000 clones, about four fifths being singletons. This sample's time point: pretreatment peripheral blood. Each patient's cancer was a locally advanced or metastatic urothelial carcinoma. Sample contribution per patient ranged from 1 to 8, covering pretreatment and on-treatment. The sequence was collected from a man aged 70 or older with urothelial cancer. Sequenced material: PBMCs, taken around atezolizumab (anti-PD-L1) treatment.

This CDR3 reads CASTPRGTGGNGYTF. CDR3 nucleotides: TGTGCCAGCACCCCGCGGGGGACAGGGGGCAATGGCTACACCTTC. The chain couples TRBV5-6 to TRBJ1-2, with 12 bases matching TRBD1. The CDR3 totals 15 residues. Germline values: CDR1 SGHDT, CDR2 YYEEEE. The V and J ends lost 6 bases and 6 bases, in that order; junction bases with no gene match: 9.